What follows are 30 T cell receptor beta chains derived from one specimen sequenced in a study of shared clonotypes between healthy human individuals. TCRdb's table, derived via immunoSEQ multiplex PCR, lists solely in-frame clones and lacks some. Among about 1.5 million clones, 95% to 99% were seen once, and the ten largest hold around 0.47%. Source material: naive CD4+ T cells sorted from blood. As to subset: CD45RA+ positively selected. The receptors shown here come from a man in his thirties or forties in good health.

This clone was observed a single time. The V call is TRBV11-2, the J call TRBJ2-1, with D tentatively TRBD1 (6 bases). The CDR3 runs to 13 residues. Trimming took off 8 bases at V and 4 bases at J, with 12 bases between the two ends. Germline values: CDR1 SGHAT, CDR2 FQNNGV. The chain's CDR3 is CASVLGGYNEQFF. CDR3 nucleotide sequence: TGTGCCAGCGTTCTAGGGGGTTACAATGAGCAGTTCTTC.

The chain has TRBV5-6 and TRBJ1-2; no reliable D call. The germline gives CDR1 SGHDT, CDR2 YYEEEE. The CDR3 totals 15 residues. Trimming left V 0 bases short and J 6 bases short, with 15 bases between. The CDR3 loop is CASSLGAWAEDGYTF. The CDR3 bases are TGTGCCAGCAGCTTGGGCGCTTGGGCCGAGGATGGCTACACCTTC.

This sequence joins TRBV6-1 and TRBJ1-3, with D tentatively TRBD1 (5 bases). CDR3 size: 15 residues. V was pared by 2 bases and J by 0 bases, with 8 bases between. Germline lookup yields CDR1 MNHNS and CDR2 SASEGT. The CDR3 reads CASSESTGSGNTIYF. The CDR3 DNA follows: TGTGCCAGCAGTGAATCAACAGGCTCTGGAAACACCATATATTTT.

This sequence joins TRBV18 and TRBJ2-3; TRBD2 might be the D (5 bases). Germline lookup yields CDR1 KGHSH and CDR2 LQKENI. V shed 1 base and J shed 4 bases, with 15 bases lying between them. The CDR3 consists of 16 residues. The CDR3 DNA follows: TGTGCCAGCTCACCACAGTCCAGCGGTAGTGCAGATACGCAGTATTTT. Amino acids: CASSPQSSGSADTQYF.

The CDR3 nucleotides are TGCGCCAGCAGCTTCGGAACCAGACAAGAGACCCAGTACTTC. It encodes CASSFGTRQETQYF. The V call is TRBV5-1, the J call TRBJ2-5; D ambiguous. V was cut by 2 bases and J by 2 bases, with 10 bases left in between. The germline V gene encodes CDR1 SGHRS and CDR2 YFSETQ. CDR3 length: 14 amino acids.

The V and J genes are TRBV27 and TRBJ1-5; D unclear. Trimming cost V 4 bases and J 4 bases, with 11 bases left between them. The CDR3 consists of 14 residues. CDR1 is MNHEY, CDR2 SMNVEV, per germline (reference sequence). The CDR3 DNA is TGTGCCAGCAGTTCCGTCTCAAGTAATCAGCCCCAGCATTTT. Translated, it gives CASSSVSSNQPQHF.

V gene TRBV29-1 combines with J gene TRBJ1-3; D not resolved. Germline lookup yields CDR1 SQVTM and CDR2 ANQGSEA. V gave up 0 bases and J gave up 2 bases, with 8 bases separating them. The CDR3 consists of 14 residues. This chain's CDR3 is CSVEDQAAGNTIYF. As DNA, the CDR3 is TGCAGCGTTGAAGATCAGGCAGCTGGAAACACCATATATTTT.

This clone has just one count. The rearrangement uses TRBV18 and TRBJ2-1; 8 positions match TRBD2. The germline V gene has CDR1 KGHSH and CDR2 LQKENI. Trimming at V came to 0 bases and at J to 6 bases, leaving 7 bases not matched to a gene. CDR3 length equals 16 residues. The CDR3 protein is CASSPPNQAGGNEQFF. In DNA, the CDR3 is TGTGCCAGCTCACCACCTAATCAGGCGGGAGGCAATGAGCAGTTCTTC.

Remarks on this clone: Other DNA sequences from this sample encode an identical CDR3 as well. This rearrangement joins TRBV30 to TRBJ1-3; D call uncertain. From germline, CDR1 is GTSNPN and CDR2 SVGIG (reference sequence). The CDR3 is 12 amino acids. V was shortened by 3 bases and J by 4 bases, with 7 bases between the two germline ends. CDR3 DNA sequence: TGTGCCTGGAGCCCCGGAGGAAACACCATATATTTT. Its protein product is CAWSPGGNTIYF.

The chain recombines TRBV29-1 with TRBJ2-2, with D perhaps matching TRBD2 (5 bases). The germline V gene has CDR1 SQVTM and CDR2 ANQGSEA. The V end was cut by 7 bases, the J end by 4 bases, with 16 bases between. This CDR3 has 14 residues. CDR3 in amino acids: CSAARGSGTGELFF. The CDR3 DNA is TGCAGCGCAGCCCGGGGATCGGGCACCGGGGAGCTGTTTTTT.

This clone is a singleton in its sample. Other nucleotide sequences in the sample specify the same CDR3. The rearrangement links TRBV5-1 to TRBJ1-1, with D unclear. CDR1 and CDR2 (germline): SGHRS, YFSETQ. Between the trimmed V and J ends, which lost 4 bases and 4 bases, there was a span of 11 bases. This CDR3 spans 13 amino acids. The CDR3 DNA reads TGCGCCAGCAGCCTCGGTCCAGGCACTGAAGCTTTCTTT. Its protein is CASSLGPGTEAFF.

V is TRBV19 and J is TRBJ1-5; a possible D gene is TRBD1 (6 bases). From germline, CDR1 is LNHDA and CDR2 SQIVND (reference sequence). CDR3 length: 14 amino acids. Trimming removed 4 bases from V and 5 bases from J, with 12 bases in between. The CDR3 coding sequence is TGTGCCAGTAGTAGGGGGCCCTTCGATCAGCCCCAGCATTTT. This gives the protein CASSRGPFDQPQHF.

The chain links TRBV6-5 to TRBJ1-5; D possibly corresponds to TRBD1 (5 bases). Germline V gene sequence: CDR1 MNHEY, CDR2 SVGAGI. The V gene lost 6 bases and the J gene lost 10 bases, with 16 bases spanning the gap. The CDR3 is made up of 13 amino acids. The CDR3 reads CASSTPNQGPQHF. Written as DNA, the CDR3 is TGTGCCAGCAGCACCCCAAACCAGGGTCCCCAGCATTTT.

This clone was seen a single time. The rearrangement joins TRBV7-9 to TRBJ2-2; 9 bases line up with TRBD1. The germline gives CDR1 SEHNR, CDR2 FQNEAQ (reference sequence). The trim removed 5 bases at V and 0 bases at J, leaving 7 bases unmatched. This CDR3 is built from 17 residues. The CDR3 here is CASSGRDRESNTGELFF. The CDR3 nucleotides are TGTGCCAGCAGCGGCCGGGACAGGGAATCGAACACCGGGGAGCTGTTTTTT.

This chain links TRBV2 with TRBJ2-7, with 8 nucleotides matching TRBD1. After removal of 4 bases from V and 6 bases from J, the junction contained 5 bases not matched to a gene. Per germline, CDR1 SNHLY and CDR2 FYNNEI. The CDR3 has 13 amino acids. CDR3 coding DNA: TGTGCCAGCAGTGTAGGACAGGGTATCGAGCAGTACTTC. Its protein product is CASSVGQGIEQYF.

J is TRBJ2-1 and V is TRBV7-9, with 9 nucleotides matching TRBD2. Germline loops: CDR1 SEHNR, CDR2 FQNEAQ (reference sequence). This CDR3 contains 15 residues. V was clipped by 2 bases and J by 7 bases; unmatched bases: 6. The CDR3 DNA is TGTGCCAGCAGCTTACCCCAGCGGGAGGTTAATGAGCAGTTCTTC. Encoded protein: CASSLPQREVNEQFF.

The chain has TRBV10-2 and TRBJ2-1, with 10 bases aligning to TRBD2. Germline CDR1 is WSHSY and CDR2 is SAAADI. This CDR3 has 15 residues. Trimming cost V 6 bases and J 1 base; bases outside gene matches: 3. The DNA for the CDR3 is TGCGCCAGCAGGAGCGGGAGGGCGTCCTACAATGAGCAGTTCTTC. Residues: CASRSGRASYNEQFF.

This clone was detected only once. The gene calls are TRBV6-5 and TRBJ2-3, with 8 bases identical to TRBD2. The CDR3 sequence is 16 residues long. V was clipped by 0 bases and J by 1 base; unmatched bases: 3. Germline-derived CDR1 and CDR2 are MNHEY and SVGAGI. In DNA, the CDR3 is TGTGCCAGCAGTTACTCAGGACTAGCCGGCACAGATACGCAGTATTTT. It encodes CASSYSGLAGTDTQYF.

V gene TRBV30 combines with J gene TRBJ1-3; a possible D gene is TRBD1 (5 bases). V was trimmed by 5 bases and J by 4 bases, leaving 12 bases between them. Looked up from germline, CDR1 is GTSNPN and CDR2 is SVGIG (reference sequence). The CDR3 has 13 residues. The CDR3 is CAWLDKQGNTIYF. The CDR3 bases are TGTGCCTGGCTGGACAAACAAGGAAACACCATATATTTT.

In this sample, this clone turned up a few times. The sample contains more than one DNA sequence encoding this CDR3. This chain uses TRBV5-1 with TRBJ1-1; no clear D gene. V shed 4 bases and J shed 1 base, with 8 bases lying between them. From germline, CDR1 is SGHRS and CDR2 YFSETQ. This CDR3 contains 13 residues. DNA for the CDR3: TGCGCCAGCAGCACGGACGGGAACACTGAAGCTTTCTTT. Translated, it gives CASSTDGNTEAFF.

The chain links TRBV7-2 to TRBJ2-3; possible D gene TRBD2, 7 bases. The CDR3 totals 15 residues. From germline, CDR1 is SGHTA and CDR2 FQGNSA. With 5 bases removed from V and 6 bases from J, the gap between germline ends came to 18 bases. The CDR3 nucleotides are TGTGCCAGCAGCCCCAGACTAGCAGGGGCGGATACGCAGTATTTT. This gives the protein CASSPRLAGADTQYF.

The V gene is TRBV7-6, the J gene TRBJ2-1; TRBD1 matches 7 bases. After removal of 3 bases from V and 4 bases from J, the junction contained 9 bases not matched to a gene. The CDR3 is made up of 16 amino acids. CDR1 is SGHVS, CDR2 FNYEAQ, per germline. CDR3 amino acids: CASSLGTGVLYNEQFF. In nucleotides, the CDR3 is TGTGCCAGCAGCTTGGGCACAGGGGTACTATACAATGAGCAGTTCTTC.

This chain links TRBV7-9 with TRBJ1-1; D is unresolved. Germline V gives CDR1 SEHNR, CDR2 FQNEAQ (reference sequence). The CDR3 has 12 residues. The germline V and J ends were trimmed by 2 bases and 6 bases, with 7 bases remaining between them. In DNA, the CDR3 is TGTGCCAGCAGCTTATCTAGGTCTGAAGCTTTCTTT. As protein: CASSLSRSEAFF.

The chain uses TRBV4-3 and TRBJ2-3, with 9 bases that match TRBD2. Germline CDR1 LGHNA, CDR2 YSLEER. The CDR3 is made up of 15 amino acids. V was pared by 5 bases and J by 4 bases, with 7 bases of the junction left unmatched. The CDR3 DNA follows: TGCGCCAGCAGCGTTCGACTAGCGGCTGCAGATACGCAGTATTTT. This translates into CASSVRLAAADTQYF.

This CDR3 reads CASSIKTGTGYYEQYF. CDR3 DNA: TGTGCCAGTAGTATCAAAACCGGGACAGGGTATTACGAGCAGTACTTC. The V and J genes are TRBV19 and TRBJ2-7; TRBD1 matches 9 bases. Germline CDR1 is LNHDA and CDR2 is SQIVND (reference sequence). This CDR3 has 16 residues. V dropped 3 bases and J dropped 4; count of bases not matched to a gene: 10.

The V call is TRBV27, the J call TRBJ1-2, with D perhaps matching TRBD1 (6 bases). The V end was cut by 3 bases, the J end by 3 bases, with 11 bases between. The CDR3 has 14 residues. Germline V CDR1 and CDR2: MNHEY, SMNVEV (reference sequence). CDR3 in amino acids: CASSFTQGHYGYTF. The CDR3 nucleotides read TGTGCCAGCAGTTTTACCCAGGGGCACTATGGCTACACCTTC.

The CDR3 region is CASSVGQGGRYGYTF. The CDR3 region has the DNA TGTGCCAGCAGCGTGGGACAGGGGGGTCGGTATGGCTACACCTTC. The chain recombines TRBV9 with TRBJ1-2, with TRBD1 identical over 11 bases. The CDR3 has 15 amino acids. With 2 bases clipped from V and 5 bases from J, the junction kept 5 bases outside the gene matches. Germline CDR1 is SGDLS and CDR2 is YYNGEE.

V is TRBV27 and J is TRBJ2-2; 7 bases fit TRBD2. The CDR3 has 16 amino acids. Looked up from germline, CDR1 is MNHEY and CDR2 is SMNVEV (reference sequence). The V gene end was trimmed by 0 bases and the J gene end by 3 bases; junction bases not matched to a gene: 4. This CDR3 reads CASSLSWREYTGELFF. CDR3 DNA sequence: TGTGCCAGCAGTTTATCGTGGCGGGAGTACACCGGGGAGCTGTTTTTT.

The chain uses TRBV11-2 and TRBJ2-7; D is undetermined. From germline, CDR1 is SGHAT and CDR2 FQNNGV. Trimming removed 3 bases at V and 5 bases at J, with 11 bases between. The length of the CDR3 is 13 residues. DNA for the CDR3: TGTGCCAGCAGCTTCTGGGGTTTCCACGAGCAGTACTTC. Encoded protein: CASSFWGFHEQYF.

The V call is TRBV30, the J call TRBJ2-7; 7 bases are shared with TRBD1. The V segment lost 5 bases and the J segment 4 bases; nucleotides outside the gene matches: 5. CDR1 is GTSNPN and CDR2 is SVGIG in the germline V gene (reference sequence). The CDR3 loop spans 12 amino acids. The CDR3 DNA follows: TGTGCCTGGGGAAAACAGGGGTACGAGCAGTACTTC. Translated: CAWGKQGYEQYF.